A selection of T cell receptor beta chains follows, all from one sample in a study of cytomegalovirus exposure and HLA in healthy donors. TCRdb keeps only in-frame clones here, not all; method: immunoSEQ multiplex PCR. The sample shows roughly 130,000 clones, 80% to 90% of them seen only once. Sequenced: PBMCs. All receptors come from a man aged 50 to 60 in good health and CMV-seronegative. Both conserved end residues are part of each CDR3. Fields, in order: D gene, CDR3 length, J gene, V gene, clone size, CDR3 DNA, CDR3 protein. The D gene is left open where the match is weak. The size of a clone is reported for some rows only, either as once, few or many, or as a class for expanded clones.

.	19	TRBJ2-7	TRBV2	.	TGTGCCAGCAGTGGACGAACTTCCGTAGCGTCCAGGGGCTCCTACGAGCAGTACTTC	CASSGRTSVASRGSYEQYF
TRBD1	14	TRBJ1-1	TRBV4-2	few	TGTGCCAGCAGCCCACAGGGGATGAACACTGAAGCTTTCTTT	CASSPQGMNTEAFF
.	11	TRBJ1-4	TRBV2	few	TGTGCCTCGGGGGAAAATGAAAAACTGTTTTTT	CASGENEKLFF
.	15	TRBJ2-7	TRBV27	few	TGTGCCAGCAGTTATCGGGGATTGGAGAGAATGCAGCAGTACTTC	CASSYRGLERMQQYF
TRBD1	16	TRBJ1-2	TRBV27	.	TGTGCCAGCAGTTCCGGGACAGGGGGTGTTGACTATGGCTACACCTTC	CASSSGTGGVDYGYTF
.	15	TRBJ2-1	TRBV7-9	.	TGTGCCAGCAGCCCTAGGGCAGGGGGGAAGGATGAGCAGTTCTTC	CASSPRAGGKDEQFF
.	16	TRBJ2-5	TRBV6-1	.	TGTGCCAGCAGTCAAGGCCTGGCGGGGGCAGGGGAGACCCAGTACTTC	CASSQGLAGAGETQYF
.	14	TRBJ1-6	TRBV5-1	.	TGCGCCACGCTGGGCAGGGCCTATAATTCACCCCTCCACTTT	CATLGRAYNSPLHF
TRBD2	15	TRBJ2-2	TRBV7-9	.	TGTGCCAGCAGCAGACTAGCGGGGGCCTTCGGGGAGCTGTTTTTT	CASSRLAGAFGELFF
.	14	TRBJ1-1	TRBV19	.	TGTGCCAGTAGCCCCGAGGGGGGGCACACTGAAGCTTTCTTT	CASSPEGGHTEAFF
TRBD2	16	TRBJ2-1	TRBV5-6	.	TGTGCCAGCAGCTCAACGGGCGGGGGGCTCTACAATGAGCAGTTCTTC	CASSSTGGGLYNEQFF
TRBD1	13	TRBJ1-1	TRBV27	.	TGTGCCAGCAGTTTCATACAGGGGGCGCTGGCTTTCTTT	CASSFIQGALAFF
.	13	TRBJ2-5	TRBV30	.	TGTGCCTGGAGTGTAAAGGGGGTAGGGACCCAGTACTTC	CAWSVKGVGTQYF
TRBD2	16	TRBJ2-7	TRBV5-1	.	TGCGCCAGCAGCCTCGGGGGGGGCCCGGGAACCTACGAGCAGTACTTC	CASSLGGGPGTYEQYF
TRBD1	17	TRBJ1-3	TRBV9	.	TGTGCCAGCAGCGCCCGGGACAGGCGAGCCTCTGGAAACACCATATATTTT	CASSARDRRASGNTIYF
TRBD2	14	TRBJ2-2	TRBV19	once	TGTGCCAGTACCCTAGCGGGTTTGGCCGGGGAGCTGTTTTTT	CASTLAGLAGELFF
.	13	TRBJ1-3	TRBV30	.	TGTGCCTGGATTCAGGGTTCAAGAAACACCATATATTTT	CAWIQGSRNTIYF
.	15	TRBJ1-1	TRBV7-8	.	TGTGCCAGCAGCTTAGTCCCCCAGGGTGGGACTGAAGCTTTCTTT	CASSLVPQGGTEAFF
TRBD1	12	TRBJ2-5	TRBV11-1	.	TGTGCCAGCAGCACAGGGGCAGAGACCCAGTACTTC	CASSTGAETQYF
TRBD2	14	TRBJ2-7	TRBV5-1	.	TGCGCCAGCAGCTCGGATAGCGGGGCCGGTTATCAGTACTTC	CASSSDSGAGYQYF
.	13	TRBJ2-7	TRBV7-3	.	TGTGCCAGCAGCTTAACCAACAAACACGAGCAGTACTTC	CASSLTNKHEQYF
.	15	TRBJ2-2	TRBV4-1	.	TGCGCCAGCAGCCTGTCGGACTTGAACACCGGGGAGCTGTTTTTT	CASSLSDLNTGELFF
.	18	TRBJ2-3	TRBV5-1	.	TGCGCCAGCAGCTTGGTTCCCGGGGGTTCTGGCACCAGGTCTACGCAGTATTTT	CASSLVPGGSGTRSTQYF
.	11	TRBJ1-1	TRBV30	few	TGTGCCTGGAGGTTGACTACTGAAGCTTTCTTT	CAWRLTTEAFF
TRBD2	18	TRBJ2-1	TRBV7-8	.	TGTGCCAGCAGCTTACTAGCGGGGGGACTGAGCTCCTACAATGAGCAGTTCTTC	CASSLLAGGLSSYNEQFF
.	13	TRBJ2-2	TRBV27	.	TGTGCCAGCAGTCTCCAGGGTGCGGGGGAGCTGTTTTTT	CASSLQGAGELFF
TRBD1	12	TRBJ1-1	TRBV23-1	.	TGCGCCAGCAGTCAATCCAGGGGGCTAGCTTTCTTT	CASSQSRGLAFF
.	15	TRBJ1-6	TRBV2	.	TGTGCCAGCAGTGAAACGCGCTCCTATAATTCACCCCTCCACTTT	CASSETRSYNSPLHF
TRBD2	15	TRBJ2-5	TRBV5-1	.	TGCGCCAGCAGCTGGGAAGCGGGGGCCCGAGAGACCCAGTACTTC	CASSWEAGARETQYF
.	13	TRBJ1-6	TRBV9	.	TGTGCCAGCAGCGTAGAAGGGGGGGGTCCCCTCCACTTT	CASSVEGGGPLHF
.	16	TRBJ2-7	TRBV4-2	.	TGTGCCAGCAGCCAAGTGGGGCGGAGTTTTTTCGACGAGCAGTACTTC	CASSQVGRSFFDEQYF